These T cell receptor beta chains were read from a single sample in a study of T-cell reconstitution after alpha-beta-depleted transplantation in children. TCRdb reanalysed the PCR reads using MiXCR and keeps one entry per CDR3 protein. Among some 200,000 distinct CDR3 sequences listed, 9% to 10% were seen once. This material consisted of PBMCs from the stem cell graft donor, taken from the stem cell graft. These receptors were taken from a human donor who donated a stem cell graft to a child with SCID. Both conserved end residues are part of each CDR3. The D gene is left open where the match is weak. Clone size is given for some rows only: seen once, a few or many times, or a class if the clone is expanded.

V gene: TRBV20-1; D gene: -; J gene: TRBJ2-3; clone size: many; CDR3 DNA: TGCAGTGCTCTCTGGGCGGGCCCTAGCACAGATACGCAGTATTTT; CDR3 protein: CSALWAGPSTDTQYF
V gene: TRBV5-1; D gene: -; J gene: TRBJ2-1; clone size: many; CDR3 DNA: TGCGCCAGCAGCTTGGTTGGTGGGGGGGGCGAGCAGTTCTTC; CDR3 protein: CASSLVGGGGEQFF
V gene: TRBV12-5; D gene: -; J gene: TRBJ1-2; clone size: few; CDR3 DNA: TGTGCTAGTGGGGACGGAAACCTCTATGGCTACACCTTC; CDR3 protein: CASGDGNLYGYTF
V gene: TRBV5-1; D gene: -; J gene: TRBJ2-7; clone size: many; CDR3 DNA: TGCGCCAGCAGCTTGGCCGGAGGGCTCAACTCCTACGAGCAGTACTTC; CDR3 protein: CASSLAGGLNSYEQYF
V gene: TRBV30; D gene: -; J gene: TRBJ2-5; clone size: -; CDR3 DNA: TGTGCCTGGAGTACTAAGGGGTTGTCCCAAGAGACCCAGTACTTC; CDR3 protein: CAWSTKGLSQETQYF
V gene: TRBV20-1; D gene: -; J gene: TRBJ1-2; clone size: -; CDR3 DNA: TGCAGTGCGCCTATCCCACTTGAGGAGGGCTACACCTTC; CDR3 protein: CSAPIPLEEGYTF
V gene: TRBV4-3; D gene: -; J gene: TRBJ2-3; clone size: many; CDR3 DNA: TGCGCCAGCAGCCAAGGGACAGCTAGCACAGATACGCAGTATTTT; CDR3 protein: CASSQGTASTDTQYF
V gene: TRBV2; D gene: -; J gene: TRBJ1-3; clone size: -; CDR3 DNA: TGTGCCAGCAGCAGGAGGGTACAAGGTGGAAACACCATATATTTT; CDR3 protein: CASSRRVQGGNTIYF
V gene: TRBV20-1; D gene: TRBD1; J gene: TRBJ1-5; clone size: many; CDR3 DNA: TGCAGTGCCCCCGACCCGGCAGGGGGTAATCAGCCCCAGCATTTT; CDR3 protein: CSAPDPAGGNQPQHF
V gene: TRBV15; D gene: -; J gene: TRBJ1-1; clone size: many; CDR3 DNA: TGTGCCACCAGCTGGTACGGACTTGAAGCTTTCTTT; CDR3 protein: CATSWYGLEAFF
V gene: TRBV29-1; D gene: -; J gene: TRBJ1-1; clone size: many; CDR3 DNA: TGCAGTGTTTCGGACCCGAACGCTGAAGCTTTCTTT; CDR3 protein: CSVSDPNAEAFF
V gene: TRBV20-1; D gene: -; J gene: TRBJ2-5; clone size: many; CDR3 DNA: TGCAGTGCCCCTACTAGCCCGGCCGAGACCCAGTACTTC; CDR3 protein: CSAPTSPAETQYF
V gene: TRBV7-2; D gene: TRBD2; J gene: TRBJ2-7; clone size: many; CDR3 DNA: TGTGCCAGCAGCTATCTGGGACTAGCGTCCCACGAGCAGTACTTC; CDR3 protein: CASSYLGLASHEQYF
V gene: TRBV12-3/TRBV12-4; D gene: -; J gene: TRBJ1-5; clone size: many; CDR3 DNA: TGTGCCAGCAGCCCCGGGAGGGAATTGGGCAATCAGCCCCAGCATTTT; CDR3 protein: CASSPGRELGNQPQHF
V gene: TRBV4-1; D gene: -; J gene: TRBJ1-6; clone size: many; CDR3 DNA: TGCGCCAGCAGCCAGTCATCCTCCTATAATTCACCCCTCCACTTT; CDR3 protein: CASSQSSSYNSPLHF
V gene: TRBV6-5; D gene: -; J gene: TRBJ1-1; clone size: many; CDR3 DNA: TGTGCCAGCAGTTACTCGGCAGGAGGGTTGAACACTGAAGCTTTCTTT; CDR3 protein: CASSYSAGGLNTEAFF
V gene: TRBV5-1; D gene: -; J gene: TRBJ2-7; clone size: many; CDR3 DNA: TGCGCCAGCAGCCCAGTAACAGGGATCGTCTCCTACGAGCAGTACTTC; CDR3 protein: CASSPVTGIVSYEQYF
V gene: TRBV2; D gene: TRBD1; J gene: TRBJ2-2; clone size: few; CDR3 DNA: TGTGCCAGCAGGACCCGGGACAGGGGGCAGACCGGGGAGCTGTTTTTT; CDR3 protein: CASRTRDRGQTGELFF
V gene: TRBV20-1; D gene: -; J gene: TRBJ1-4; clone size: few; CDR3 DNA: TGCAGTGCGGAACAAAATGAAAAACTGTTTTTT; CDR3 protein: CSAEQNEKLFF
V gene: TRBV20-1; D gene: TRBD1; J gene: TRBJ2-2; clone size: many; CDR3 DNA: TGCAGTGCTACGGGACAGGATCCGAACACCGGGGAGCTGTTTTTT; CDR3 protein: CSATGQDPNTGELFF
V gene: TRBV5-1; D gene: -; J gene: TRBJ1-1; clone size: many; CDR3 DNA: TGCGCCAGCAGCTTCTTTCAGAACACTGAAGCTTTCTTT; CDR3 protein: CASSFFQNTEAFF
V gene: TRBV29-1; D gene: -; J gene: TRBJ1-4; clone size: -; CDR3 DNA: TGCAGCGTCTGCTTGGTGGCTAATGAAAAACTGTTTTTT; CDR3 protein: CSVCLVANEKLFF
V gene: TRBV5-4; D gene: -; J gene: TRBJ2-2; clone size: many; CDR3 DNA: TGTGCCAGCAGCCGAGGGTTTCCGACGAACACCGGGGAGCTGTTTTTT; CDR3 protein: CASSRGFPTNTGELFF
V gene: TRBV28; D gene: -; J gene: TRBJ1-1; clone size: many; CDR3 DNA: TGTGCCAGCAGTTTGTCGACAGTAAGAACTGAAGCTTTCTTT; CDR3 protein: CASSLSTVRTEAFF
V gene: TRBV20-1; D gene: -; J gene: TRBJ1-6; clone size: many; CDR3 DNA: TGCAGTGCTAGAGATTGGAGGGAGAATAATTCACCCCTCCACTTT; CDR3 protein: CSARDWRENNSPLHF
V gene: TRBV5-1; D gene: -; J gene: TRBJ1-6; clone size: many; CDR3 DNA: TGCGCCAGCAGCTTGGCTGCGTACGATTCACCCCTCCACTTT; CDR3 protein: CASSLAAYDSPLHF
V gene: TRBV12-3/TRBV12-4; D gene: -; J gene: TRBJ1-6; clone size: many; CDR3 DNA: TGTGCCAGCAGTTTGTTCTCCGGTTATAATTCACCCCTCCACTTT; CDR3 protein: CASSLFSGYNSPLHF
V gene: TRBV11-2; D gene: -; J gene: TRBJ2-2; clone size: many; CDR3 DNA: TGTGCCAGCAGCTTAAATCGTCCAGGGTTGAGTTCCGGGGAGCTGTTTTTT; CDR3 protein: CASSLNRPGLSSGELFF
V gene: TRBV3-1; D gene: -; J gene: TRBJ1-1; clone size: many; CDR3 DNA: TGTGCCAGCAGCCAAGAATTGGGGGCGAACACTGAAGCTTTCTTT; CDR3 protein: CASSQELGANTEAFF
V gene: TRBV5-1; D gene: TRBD2; J gene: TRBJ2-2; clone size: many; CDR3 DNA: TGCGCCAGCAGCAAACTCTCGGGACTAGCGGGGGACCGGGAGCTGTTTTTT; CDR3 protein: CASSKLSGLAGDRELFF
V gene: TRBV7-9; D gene: TRBD2; J gene: TRBJ2-7; clone size: many; CDR3 DNA: TGTGCCAGCAGCCGTAGCGGGGGGATTCCCTACGAGCAGTACTTC; CDR3 protein: CASSRSGGIPYEQYF
V gene: TRBV5-1; D gene: -; J gene: TRBJ2-7; clone size: many; CDR3 DNA: TGCGCCAGCAGCTTAGGGTCGGGCCCCTACGAGCAGTACTTC; CDR3 protein: CASSLGSGPYEQYF
V gene: TRBV5-1; D gene: -; J gene: TRBJ2-7; clone size: many; CDR3 DNA: TGCGCCAGCAGCTTGAGCCTTGGTTACGGGCAGTACTTC; CDR3 protein: CASSLSLGYGQYF
V gene: TRBV15; D gene: -; J gene: TRBJ1-1; clone size: many; CDR3 DNA: TGTGCCACCAGCAGAGATGCAGGGACCCTCCCTTCCTTT; CDR3 protein: CATSRDAGTLPSF
V gene: TRBV20-1; D gene: TRBD1; J gene: TRBJ1-5; clone size: many; CDR3 DNA: TGCAGTGCCGGGGGGACAGGGGGTGTCTATAGCAATCAGCCCCAGCATTTT; CDR3 protein: CSAGGTGGVYSNQPQHF
V gene: TRBV7-2; D gene: -; J gene: TRBJ2-2; clone size: many; CDR3 DNA: TGTGCCAGCAGCTTAATGGTGGGCAGGGGCACCGGGGAGCTGTTTTTT; CDR3 protein: CASSLMVGRGTGELFF
V gene: TRBV5-6; D gene: -; J gene: TRBJ1-5; clone size: many; CDR3 DNA: TGTGCCAGCAGCTTGGCCGGGAGGGCCGATAATCAGCCCCAGCATTTT; CDR3 protein: CASSLAGRADNQPQHF
V gene: TRBV5-1; D gene: -; J gene: TRBJ1-1; clone size: many; CDR3 DNA: TGCGCCAGCACCAACAGGGATCGGAACACTGAAGCTTTCTTT; CDR3 protein: CASTNRDRNTEAFF
V gene: TRBV12-3/TRBV12-4; D gene: -; J gene: TRBJ2-7; clone size: many; CDR3 DNA: TGTGCCAGCAGCGAAATCTACGAGCAGTACTTC; CDR3 protein: CASSEIYEQYF
V gene: TRBV12-5; D gene: -; J gene: TRBJ2-7; clone size: many; CDR3 DNA: TGTGCTAGTGGTTTGGAAAAATTTGGGGAAAGGGCCGTCTACGAGCAGTACTTC; CDR3 protein: CASGLEKFGERAVYEQYF
V gene: TRBV5-6; D gene: -; J gene: TRBJ2-5; clone size: many; CDR3 DNA: TGTGCCAGCAGCTTGGAGAGGGGGAAGTACCAAGAGACCCAGTACTTC; CDR3 protein: CASSLERGKYQETQYF
V gene: TRBV4-3; D gene: -; J gene: TRBJ1-2; clone size: -; CDR3 DNA: TGCGCCAGCAGCCAAGAAATGGTAGGGGCCTATGGCTACACCTTC; CDR3 protein: CASSQEMVGAYGYTF
V gene: TRBV7-8; D gene: -; J gene: TRBJ1-1; clone size: many; CDR3 DNA: TGTGCCAGCAGCTTAGCGATATTCAGATCCATGAACACTGAAGCTTTCTTT; CDR3 protein: CASSLAIFRSMNTEAFF
V gene: TRBV20-1; D gene: -; J gene: TRBJ1-2; clone size: many; CDR3 DNA: TGCAGTGCAATCGATTTAGTTGGGCCTTGGGGCTACACCTTC; CDR3 protein: CSAIDLVGPWGYTF
V gene: TRBV11-2; D gene: -; J gene: TRBJ2-2; clone size: many; CDR3 DNA: TGTGCCAGCAGCTCACCACGGCAGGCCCTTTGGACCGGGGAGCTGTTTTTT; CDR3 protein: CASSSPRQALWTGELFF
V gene: TRBV5-1; D gene: TRBD1; J gene: TRBJ2-1; clone size: many; CDR3 DNA: TGCGCCAGCAGCTTGCGACAGGGGCAAAGTGAGCAGTTCTTC; CDR3 protein: CASSLRQGQSEQFF
V gene: TRBV6-1; D gene: TRBD1; J gene: TRBJ1-4; clone size: many; CDR3 DNA: TGTGCCAGCAGGACAGGGGACAGGGCGAATGAAAAACTGTTTTTT; CDR3 protein: CASRTGDRANEKLFF
V gene: TRBV7-9; D gene: TRBD2; J gene: TRBJ2-1; clone size: few; CDR3 DNA: TGTGCCAGCAGCTCATACGGGGGGGCGGTGGATGAGCAGTTCTTC; CDR3 protein: CASSSYGGAVDEQFF
V gene: TRBV4-2; D gene: -; J gene: TRBJ2-7; clone size: many; CDR3 DNA: TGTGCCAGCAGCCCCCACGCCCACGAGCAGTACTTC; CDR3 protein: CASSPHAHEQYF
V gene: TRBV5-1; D gene: -; J gene: TRBJ1-1; clone size: many; CDR3 DNA: TGCGCCAGCAGCTTTGGGGCAGGAGGAATGAACACTGAAGCTTTCTTT; CDR3 protein: CASSFGAGGMNTEAFF
V gene: TRBV7-8; D gene: -; J gene: TRBJ2-3; clone size: few; CDR3 DNA: TGTGCCAGCAGCCTAATGGGACTGGACCCCACAGATACGCAGTATTTT; CDR3 protein: CASSLMGLDPTDTQYF
V gene: TRBV5-1; D gene: -; J gene: TRBJ2-2; clone size: many; CDR3 DNA: TGCGCCACCCGGAACGGACGGGGCGGGGAGCTGTTTTTT; CDR3 protein: CATRNGRGGELFF
V gene: TRBV5-4; D gene: TRBD1; J gene: TRBJ2-6; clone size: few; CDR3 DNA: TGTGCCAGCAGCTCCTGGACAGGGACTGGGGCCAACGTCCTGACTTTC; CDR3 protein: CASSSWTGTGANVLTF
V gene: TRBV6-1; D gene: -; J gene: TRBJ1-5; clone size: many; CDR3 DNA: TGTGCCAGCAGTGAAAAGTCAGCTCCGAAAGATTTT; CDR3 protein: CASSEKSAPKDF